These 5 T cell receptor beta chains were all obtained from the same sample, sequenced in a study of cytomegalovirus exposure and HLA in healthy donors. Vbeta (60) and Jbeta (13) primers were used in the PCR. Repertoires were generated with immunoSEQ multiplex PCR, while TCRdb's copy carries only in-frame clones and drops some. The table has 110,000 or so clones, about 81% seen once. Sample: PBMCs. These receptors came from a man aged 35 to 55 in good health and CMV-seronegative.

This clone was observed a handful of times. J is TRBJ1-2 and V is TRBV6-5; D gene ambiguous. V was clipped by 0 bases and J by 6 bases, with 14 bases between them. Germline assignment: CDR1 MNHEY and CDR2 SVGAGI. The CDR3 loop spans 15 amino acids. In nucleotides, the CDR3 is TGTGCCAGCAGTTACTCGGGAGCATCGGGTAATGGCTACACCTTC. Its translation: CASSYSGASGNGYTF.

The V and J genes are TRBV28 and TRBJ1-1; 7 nucleotides agree with TRBD1. The CDR3 length is 18 residues. Germline assignment: CDR1 MDHEN and CDR2 SYDVKM. J was trimmed by 12 bases and V by 3 bases; bases with no gene match: 25. The CDR3 bases are TGTGCCAGCAGTTTGGGTGGGGCTGCAACAGGGGCCTCAGGTTGGTCTTTCTTT. Translating it yields CASSLGGAATGASGWSFF.

This chain links TRBV19 with TRBJ1-5; 9 bases map to TRBD1. The CDR3 sequence is 15 residues long. In germline, CDR1 is LNHDA, CDR2 SQIVND (reference sequence). The V segment lost 4 bases and the J segment 9 bases; nucleotides outside the gene matches: 10. CDR3 in amino acids: CASSTSGTGWLPQHF. As DNA, the CDR3 is TGTGCCAGTAGTACCTCCGGGACAGGGTGGTTGCCCCAGCATTTT.

This chain uses TRBV5-4 with TRBJ2-7; 13 positions agree with TRBD2. Trimming at V came to 3 bases and at J to 6 bases, leaving 9 bases not matched to a gene. The CDR3 contains 16 residues. Per germline, CDR1 SGHNT and CDR2 YYREEE (reference sequence). The CDR3 sequence is CASSSFTSGRASEQYF. DNA of the CDR3: TGTGCCAGCAGCTCCTTCACTAGCGGGAGGGCCTCCGAGCAGTACTTC.

The chain employs TRBV19 and TRBJ2-3, with 9 bases fitting TRBD1. Germline trimming cut 5 bases from V and 5 bases from J; bases unmatched to any gene: 8. Germline CDR1 and CDR2: LNHDA and SQIVND (reference sequence). This CDR3 region has 15 residues. CDR3 region: CASSLGTGSLDTQYF. Written as DNA, the CDR3 is TGTGCCAGTAGTCTTGGGACAGGGAGTCTAGATACGCAGTATTTT.